Below, 24 T cell receptor beta chains from the same sample are listed, as sequenced in a study of blood T cell repertoires in COVID-19. Using immunoSEQ multiplex PCR, the repertoire was profiled, and TCRdb retains in-frame clones only, with some absent. The sample holds hundreds of thousands of clones, 82% seen once. The sequenced material came from peripheral blood. The receptors were gathered from a woman over 75 with active or convalescent COVID-19.

This rearrangement joins TRBV6-5 to TRBJ2-1; no clear D gene. Between the trimmed V and J ends, which lost 2 bases and 0 bases, there was a span of 8 bases. The CDR3 loop spans 15 amino acids. Per the germline V gene, CDR1 is MNHEY and CDR2 is SVGAGI. The CDR3 bases are TGTGCCAGCAGTTACCAGATAGCCTCCTACAATGAGCAGTTCTTC. It specifies CASSYQIASYNEQFF.

V gene TRBV2 combines with J gene TRBJ1-4; the D gene is possibly TRBD1 (5 bases). V lost 6 bases and J lost 4, with 12 bases in between. CDR3 length: 14 residues. The germline CDR1 and CDR2 sequences are SNHLY and FYNNEI. The CDR3 nucleotides are TGTGCCAGCAGACCGGGGGTCCTTAATGAAAAACTGTTTTTT. Translation gives CASRPGVLNEKLFF. Supplemented by reference TRBV2 and TRBJ1-4, the full variable domain reads EPEVTQTPSHQVTQMGQEVILRCVPISNHLYFYWYRQILGQKVEFLVSFYNNEISEKSEIFDDQFSVERPDGSNFTLKIRSTKLEDSAMYFCASRPGVLNEKLFFGSGTQLSVL.

V is TRBV30 and J is TRBJ2-3; D remains ambiguous. The CDR3 runs 13 residues. Germline CDR1 reads GTSNPN; CDR2 reads SVGIG (reference sequence). Trimming took off 1 base at V and 1 base at J, with 6 bases between the two ends. In DNA form, the CDR3 reads TGTGCCTGGAGTGGCGTAGGCACAGATACGCAGTATTTT. This codes for CAWSGVGTDTQYF.

The genes are TRBV24-1 and TRBJ1-5; D is perhaps TRBD1 (6 bases). Germline values: CDR1 KGHDR, CDR2 SFDVKD. The CDR3 totals 15 residues. The V and J ends lost 5 bases and 4 bases respectively, with 14 bases between them. CDR3 nucleotide sequence: TGTGCCACCAGTGCATCCGGGACACAGAATCAGCCCCAGCATTTT. It is translated as CATSASGTQNQPQHF.

J is TRBJ2-7 and V is TRBV7-9; D gene ambiguous. CDR3 length: 15 residues. Germline CDR1 SEHNR, CDR2 FQNEAQ (reference sequence). Trimming left V 0 bases short and J 4 bases short, with 13 bases between. The CDR3 loop reads CASSLANSRSYEQYF. The CDR3 DNA follows: TGTGCCAGCAGCTTAGCGAACAGTAGATCGTACGAGCAGTACTTC.

The V and J genes are TRBV19 and TRBJ1-5, with D possibly matching TRBD1 (6 bases). V was pared by 7 bases and J by 7 bases, with 20 bases between. The CDR3 extends over 15 amino acids. CDR1 is LNHDA, CDR2 SQIVND, per germline (reference sequence). The CDR3 here is CASTVGGRDLQPQHF. The CDR3 DNA is TGTGCCAGTACCGTTGGGGGCAGGGATCTGCAGCCCCAGCATTTT.

Remarks on this clone: This CDR3 is also generated by other DNA sequences in the sample. V is TRBV25-1 and J is TRBJ1-5, with a possible D match to TRBD1 (6 bases). The CDR3 consists of 13 residues. Per the germline V gene, CDR1 is MGHDK and CDR2 is SYGVNS. Trimming left V 6 bases short and J 7 bases short, with 13 bases between. The DNA for the CDR3 is TGTGCCAGCAGGAGGGGGGGAGACCAGCCCCAGCATTTT. It encodes CASRRGGDQPQHF.

V usage is TRBV5-1 and J usage is TRBJ2-7, with D possibly matching TRBD2 (6 bases). Germline V gene data show CDR1 as SGHRS and CDR2 as YFSETQ. The CDR3 has 16 amino acids. V lost 0 bases and J 0 bases, leaving 13 bases between the germline ends. CDR3 in amino acids: CASSLVPVAVSYEQYF. In DNA, the CDR3 is TGCGCCAGCAGCTTGGTTCCGGTAGCGGTCTCCTACGAGCAGTACTTC. The full variable domain, its missing parts supplied by reference TRBV5-1 and TRBJ2-7, is KAGVTQTPRYLIKTRGQQVTLSCSPISGHRSVSWYQQTPGQGLQFLFEYFSETQRNKGNFPGRFSGRQFSNSRSEMNVSTLELGDSALYLCASSLVPVAVSYEQYFGPGTRLTVT.

In the case of this clone: Mismatch with germline at one junction end may stem from a read error. This rearrangement joins TRBV12-3 or TRBV12-4 to TRBJ2-1, with 8 bases identical to TRBD1. The CDR3 length is 11 residues. CDR3 DNA sequence: TGTGCCAGCAGGACAGGGGCTCCTATTGTCTTC. Translating gives CASRTGAPIVF.

For the CDR3, the DNA is TGTGCCAGCAGCCAATCCCATCCGGGGGCCCAGCATTTT. Protein: CASSQSHPGAQHF. The chain combines TRBV3-1 (or the pseudogene TRBV3-2) with TRBJ1-5; TRBD1 is a possible D gene (5 bases). Trimming stripped 2 bases from V and 11 bases from J, with 13 bases between. Germline V gene lookup returns CDR1 LGHDT and CDR2 YNNKEL (reference sequence). This CDR3 spans 13 amino acids.

The V gene is TRBV5-1, the J gene TRBJ1-1; 7 positions match TRBD1. V lost 0 bases to trimming and J lost 4 bases; unmatched junction nucleotides: 6. This CDR3 region has 15 residues. The V gene's germline CDR1 is SGHRS and CDR2 YFSETQ. The CDR3 sequence is CASSLGGGFSTEAFF. CDR3 in DNA: TGCGCCAGCAGCTTGGGAGGGGGCTTTTCCACTGAAGCTTTCTTT.

The chain links TRBV5-4 to TRBJ2-3; 10 bases match TRBD2. With 1 base clipped from V and 4 bases from J, the junction kept 3 bases outside the gene matches. The CDR3 sequence is 15 residues long. CDR1 is SGHNT and CDR2 is YYREEE in the germline V gene (reference sequence). CDR3 nucleotides: TGTGCCAGCAGCTTGACTAGCGGGGTGTCAGATACGCAGTATTTT. Protein sequence: CASSLTSGVSDTQYF.

This clone showed up just a few times. V gene TRBV19 combines with J gene TRBJ1-2; 9 bases line up with TRBD1. The CDR3 sequence is 13 residues long. CDR1 is LNHDA, CDR2 SQIVND, per germline (reference sequence). The V and J ends lost 5 bases and 4 bases, in that order; junction bases with no gene match: 2. CDR3 nucleotide sequence: TGTGCCAGTAGTGCGGGACAGGGCTATGGCTACACCTTC. Translation gives CASSAGQGYGYTF.

The V and J genes are TRBV19 and TRBJ2-7, with TRBD1 as a possible D gene (6 bases). CDR3 size: 14 residues. In germline, CDR1 is LNHDA, CDR2 SQIVND (reference sequence). The germline V and J ends were trimmed by 5 bases and 0 bases, with 11 bases remaining between them. CDR3 in DNA: TGTGCCAGTAGTTATCAGGGGATCTCCTACGAGCAGTACTTC. This gives the protein CASSYQGISYEQYF.

V and J are TRBV3-1 (or the pseudogene TRBV3-2) and TRBJ2-1, with a tentative D call TRBD2 (6 bases). The V gene's germline CDR1 is LGHDT and CDR2 YNNKEL (reference sequence). CDR3 length: 15 residues. V was pared by 1 base and J by 10 bases, with 17 bases between. The CDR3 reads CASSQAGLEIREQFF. The CDR3 DNA sequence: TGTGCCAGCAGCCAAGCGGGACTCGAGATCAGGGAGCAGTTCTTC.

In this sample, this clone turned up once. The rearrangement uses TRBV10-3 and TRBJ2-5; TRBD1 agrees at 9 bases. This CDR3 comprises 14 residues. V gave up 6 bases and J gave up 1 base; unmatched junction bases: 3. Per the germline V gene, CDR1 is ENHRY and CDR2 is SYGVKD. CDR3 sequence reads: CAIRQQGAQETQYF. The CDR3 coding sequence is TGTGCCATCAGACAACAGGGGGCCCAAGAGACCCAGTACTTC.

V is TRBV18 and J is TRBJ2-7, with 10 bases matching TRBD2. The CDR3 has 15 residues. The V and J ends lost 1 base and 3 bases, in that order; junction bases with no gene match: 3. Germline V gene data show CDR1 as KGHSH and CDR2 as LQKENI. The CDR3 sequence is CASSPRASGSYEQYF. For the CDR3, the DNA is TGTGCCAGCTCACCACGGGCTAGCGGGAGCTACGAGCAGTACTTC. The full variable domain, rest sourced from reference TRBV18 and TRBJ2-7, is NAGVMQNPRHLVRRRGQEARLRCSPMKGHSHVYWYRQLPEEGLKFMVYLQKENIIDESGMPKERFSAEFPKEGPSILRIQQVVRGDSAAYFCASSPRASGSYEQYFGPGTRLTVT.

This chain uses TRBV7-9 with TRBJ2-2, with TRBD1 identical over 7 bases. J was trimmed by 8 bases and V by 5 bases; bases with no gene match: 5. Germline V lookup: CDR1 SEHNR, CDR2 FQNEAQ (reference sequence). The CDR3 has 13 amino acids. The CDR3: CASSPTGSGELFF. The CDR3, as DNA: TGTGCCAGCAGCCCGACAGGGTCGGGGGAGCTGTTTTTT.

The CDR3 is CASSLDNRDGGELFF. The CDR3 DNA reads TGCGCCAGCAGCTTAGACAACAGGGACGGCGGGGAGCTGTTTTTT. The gene calls are TRBV5-1 and TRBJ2-2; TRBD1 might be the D (6 bases). Trimming took 2 bases from V and 7 from J, leaving 15 bases between them. The germline V gene has CDR1 SGHRS and CDR2 YFSETQ. The CDR3 runs 15 residues.

This clone was seen only a few times. The chain joins TRBV5-1 to TRBJ2-2; possible D gene TRBD1, 6 bases. The V gene's germline CDR1 is SGHRS and CDR2 YFSETQ. The CDR3 covers 15 residues. Trimming stripped 0 bases from V and 0 bases from J, with 6 bases between. The CDR3 region is CASSLDRANTGELFF. The CDR3 DNA follows: TGCGCCAGCAGCTTGGACAGGGCGAACACCGGGGAGCTGTTTTTT.

The J gene is TRBJ2-7, the V gene TRBV29-1, with D possibly matching TRBD2 (6 bases). The CDR3 extends over 17 amino acids. Germline CDR1 is SQVTM and CDR2 is ANQGSEA. The V gene lost 2 bases and the J gene lost 0 bases, with 20 bases spanning the gap. The CDR3 DNA sequence: TGCAGCGTTGAAATACGGGAGAGCCGCCAAAGCTCCTACGAGCAGTACTTC. This gives the protein CSVEIRESRQSSYEQYF.

V is TRBV7-2 and J is TRBJ2-7, with 12 bases identical to TRBD2. The CDR3 contains 14 residues. V lost 4 bases, J lost 5 bases, and 3 bases stayed unmatched. Germline CDR1 reads SGHTA; CDR2 reads FQGNSA. The CDR3 sequence: CASSSTSGSDEQYF. CDR3 sequence (DNA): TGTGCCAGCAGCTCGACTAGCGGGAGTGACGAGCAGTACTTC. Drawing the rest from reference TRBV7-2 and TRBJ2-7, the complete variable domain is GAGVSQSPSNKVTEKGKDVELRCDPISGHTALYWYRQSLGQGLEFLIYFQGNSAPDKSGLPSDRFSAERTGGSVSTLTIQRTQQEDSAVYLCASSSTSGSDEQYFGPGTRLTVT.

This chain connects TRBV19 to TRBJ2-3, with TRBD2 matching over 10 bases. CDR3 length: 15 amino acids. Germline CDR1 LNHDA, CDR2 SQIVND (reference sequence). With 11 bases clipped from V and 5 bases from J, the junction kept 13 bases outside the gene matches. As DNA, the CDR3 is TGTGCCGTAAGACATACTAGCGGGGCTGGAGATACGCAGTATTTT. Translation: CAVRHTSGAGDTQYF.

Remarks on this clone: The sample holds other DNA sequences that translate to the same CDR3. The chain uses TRBV28 and TRBJ2-3; TRBD2 matches at 8 bases. Germline V gives CDR1 MDHEN, CDR2 SYDVKM. V lost 6 bases, J lost 1 base, and 3 bases stayed unmatched. The CDR3 spans 14 residues. In DNA, the CDR3 is TGTGCCAGCAGCCTTAGCGGGGGCACAGATACGCAGTATTTT. This translates into CASSLSGGTDTQYF.